Each of the 11 T cell receptor beta chains below was sequenced from the same sample in a study of blood T cells in healthy people across ages. A second PCR, run for about 6 to 11 cycles, used a sample-barcoded 5' primer plus a J-beta primer mix. MiXCR, run by TCRdb on the 5' RACE reads, gives a single entry per CDR3 protein. This table has about 620,000 distinct CDR3 sequences, around 21% appearing once. Material for sequencing was blood. The receptors shown here come from a man in his sixties or seventies in good health.

This clonotype was detected only a few times. V gene TRBV12-3 or TRBV12-4 combines with J gene TRBJ2-2; no firm D call. The V end was cut by 6 bases, the J end by 1 base, with 12 bases between. This CDR3 spans 15 amino acids. CDR3 residues: CASSLGLGNTGELFF. The DNA for the CDR3 is TGTGCCAGCAGCCTCGGCCTTGGGAACACCGGGGAGCTGTTTTTT.

The chain couples TRBV3-1 to TRBJ2-7; 14 bases align to TRBD2. CDR1 LGHDT and CDR2 YNNKEL come from the germline V gene (reference sequence). The J segment lost 4 bases and the V segment lost 0 bases, leaving 2 bases of the junction unmatched. The CDR3 contains 16 residues. CDR3 DNA: TGTGCCAGCAGCCAAGAGGGACTAGCGGGAGTTTACGAGCAGTACTTC. Its translation: CASSQEGLAGVYEQYF.

About this clonotype: Compared with germline, one end of the junction differs, possibly owing to a read error. V usage is TRBV6-2 or TRBV6-3 and J usage is TRBJ2-5; a weak D match, TRBD2 (6 bases). Germline CDR1 MNHEY, CDR2 SVGEGT. The CDR3 extends over 16 amino acids. CDR3 in amino acids: CASSYGEAEASEAQYF. The CDR3 coding sequence is TGTGCCAGCAGTTACGGGGAGGCCGAAGCCTCAGAGGCCCAGTACTTC.

This chain joins TRBV6-1 and TRBJ2-3; 7 bases align to TRBD1. The CDR3 is made up of 14 amino acids. V gave up 5 bases and J gave up 0 bases; unmatched junction bases: 2. Germline CDR1 MNHNS, CDR2 SASEGT. This chain's CDR3 is CASSQQGSTDTQYF. DNA of the CDR3: TGTGCCAGCAGTCAACAGGGGAGCACAGATACGCAGTATTTT.

This clonotype has just a few counts. The J gene is TRBJ2-7, the V gene TRBV12-3 or TRBV12-4; D unresolved. The CDR3 length is 14 residues. V was clipped by 3 bases and J by 5 bases, with 14 bases between them. The CDR3 region is CASSLRPPHHEQYF. The CDR3 nucleotides are TGTGCCAGCAGTTTGCGGCCTCCGCATCACGAGCAGTACTTC.

As concerns this clonotype: In this CDR3 the conserved last residue, phenylalanine or tryptophan, is missing, so a read error is likely. The chain combines TRBV7-2 with TRBJ1-4; 8 positions match TRBD1. Germline-derived CDR1 and CDR2 are SGHTA and FQGNSA. The CDR3 has 16 amino acids. The V gene end was trimmed by 5 bases and the J gene end by 3 bases; junction bases not matched to a gene: 8. DNA of the CDR3: TGTGCCAGCAGCCCCGGACAGGGTACAGCTAATGAAAAACTGTTTCTT. Translated, it gives CASSPGQGTANEKLFL.

The rearrangement uses TRBV13 and TRBJ2-7, with 9 bases identical to TRBD2. The CDR3 consists of 15 residues. The V gene end was trimmed by 1 base and the J gene end by 7 bases; junction bases not matched to a gene: 8. Germline V gives CDR1 PRHDT, CDR2 FYEKMQ (reference sequence). CDR3 region: CASSLVAGGPEEQYF. CDR3 nucleotide sequence: TGTGCCAGCAGCTTAGTGGCGGGAGGGCCGGAAGAGCAGTACTTC.

This chain uses TRBV25-1 with TRBJ2-5; no definite D call. The J call is in doubt because the DNA end fits TRBJ2-1 better. Germline V gene data show CDR1 as MGHDK and CDR2 as SYGVNS. CDR3 length: 17 residues. CDR3 region: CASSGHGIAPSTNEQFF. CDR3 nucleotide sequence: TGTGCCAGCAGTGGCCATGGTATAGCTCCGTCCACCAATGAGCAGTTCTTC.

About this clonotype: The germline gene is not matched at one end of the junction; a read error may be the cause. The V and J genes are TRBV10-3 and TRBJ2-5; weak D call: TRBD2 (6 bases). The end of the DNA fits TRBJ2-1 better, so the J call may be wrong. This CDR3 comprises 12 residues. Germline values: CDR1 ENHRY, CDR2 SYGVKD. CDR3 coding DNA: TGTGCCATCCGTGACGGGAGAGGTGAGCAGTTCTTC. It encodes CAIRDGRGEQFF.

The chain recombines TRBV20-1 with TRBJ1-1; 7 nucleotides line up with TRBD1. The CDR3 runs 13 residues. With V trimmed by 2 bases and J by 3 bases, 3 bases remained unmatched. The V gene's germline CDR1 is DFQATT and CDR2 SNEGSKA (reference sequence). CDR3 residues: CSARTDRDTEAFF. Here the CDR3 DNA reads TGCAGTGCTAGAACCGACAGGGACACTGAAGCTTTCTTT.

As for this clonotype: Its ends do not fully match the called genes, so a read error is possible. The J gene is TRBJ2-7, the V gene TRBV12-3 or TRBV12-4; D may be TRBD2 (6 bases). The CDR3 is 12 amino acids. For the CDR3, the DNA is TGCGCCAGCAGTAACCCTAGCGTCGAGCAGTACTTC. Translation gives CASSNPSVEQYF.